The 8 T cell receptor beta chains given below trace back to one sample, sequenced in a study of Graves' ophthalmopathy and Graves' hyperthyroidism. Transcripts of RNA were the source for amplifying TCR beta CDR3 regions. A first-round RT-PCR used HTBI primers, followed by a second-round multiplex PCR. One entry per CDR3 protein, called by TCRdb with MiXCR from the multiplex PCR reads. The profile shows 500,000 to 700,000 distinct CDR3 sequences, 22% of them singletons. The sequencing sample was made of peripheral blood. The receptors were sampled from a woman aged 18-30 years with stable Graves' hyperthyroidism. Some clones in this sample may be carry-over from other donors' samples.

Ten or more counts support this clonotype. This chain uses TRBV12-3 or TRBV12-4 with TRBJ2-7; no reliable D call. This CDR3 is built from 13 residues. With 4 bases removed from V and 0 bases from J, the gap between germline ends came to 7 bases. Here the CDR3 DNA reads TGTGCCAGCAGTTCTTGGGGCTCCTACGAGCAGTACTTC. Encoded protein: CASSSWGSYEQYF.

The chain uses TRBV12-3 or TRBV12-4 and TRBJ1-2; TRBD1 matches 7 bases. J was trimmed by 8 bases and V by 7 bases; bases with no gene match: 10. The CDR3 spans 13 residues. CDR3 DNA: TGTGCCAGCACCGTGACAGGGAAAAGGGGCTACACCTTC. The encoded protein is CASTVTGKRGYTF.

The V call is TRBV29-1, the J call TRBJ1-5; 9 bases match TRBD1. The CDR3 has 14 residues. V dropped 7 bases and J dropped 5; count of bases not matched to a gene: 9. Germline lookup yields CDR1 SQVTM and CDR2 ANQGSEA. The CDR3 bases are TGCAGCGATCCAACAGGGGGCAGATATCAGCCCCAGCATTTT. Protein sequence: CSDPTGGRYQPQHF.

This clonotype was seen at least ten times. The J gene is TRBJ2-6, the V gene TRBV6-6; 7 positions agree with TRBD1. CDR3 size: 21 residues. Germline CDR1 reads MNHNY; CDR2 reads SVGAGI (reference sequence). The trim removed 4 bases at V and 1 base at J, leaving 19 bases unmatched. CDR3 coding DNA: TGTGCCAGCAGTTCAGACATCGGACAGGCAGCCCTCATTTCTGGGGCCAACGTCCTGACTTTC. Encoded protein: CASSSDIGQAALISGANVLTF.

This rearrangement joins TRBV6-5 to TRBJ2-6; D not resolved. The germline gives CDR1 MNHEY, CDR2 SVGAGI. V was clipped by 0 bases and J by 0 bases, with 9 bases between them. This CDR3 has 17 amino acids. The CDR3 reads CASSYSSRLSGANVLTF. In DNA, the CDR3 is TGTGCCAGCAGTTACTCGAGCCGGCTCTCTGGGGCCAACGTCCTGACTTTC.

This clonotype was seen at least ten times. The CDR3 DNA sequence: TGTGCCAGCAGTTTATGGGGACAGGGGGGAAACACCATATATTTT. Encoded protein: CASSLWGQGGNTIYF. The chain is built from TRBV28 and TRBJ1-3; TRBD1 matches at 10 bases. The CDR3 length is 15 residues. Germline CDR1 and CDR2: MDHEN and SYDVKM. V shed 0 bases and J 4 bases; nucleotides not matched to a gene: 0.

This clonotype has at least ten counts. The chain has TRBV6-5 and TRBJ1-1; D gene unclear. This CDR3 contains 15 residues. Germline CDR1 and CDR2: MNHEY and SVGAGI. Trimming stripped 0 bases from V and 0 bases from J, with 8 bases between. CDR3 DNA sequence: TGTGCCAGCAGTTACTCGATACTCATGAACACTGAAGCTTTCTTT. This gives the protein CASSYSILMNTEAFF.

This clonotype was seen repeatedly, ten times or more. The chain recombines TRBV5-1 with TRBJ1-5; TRBD1 matches 9 bases. CDR3 size: 15 residues. V was clipped by 2 bases and J by 6 bases; unmatched bases: 6. Germline lookup yields CDR1 SGHRS and CDR2 YFSETQ. The CDR3 DNA follows: TGCGCCAGCAGCTTAACCGGGACAGGGTTTCAGCCCCAGCATTTT. Amino acids: CASSLTGTGFQPQHF.